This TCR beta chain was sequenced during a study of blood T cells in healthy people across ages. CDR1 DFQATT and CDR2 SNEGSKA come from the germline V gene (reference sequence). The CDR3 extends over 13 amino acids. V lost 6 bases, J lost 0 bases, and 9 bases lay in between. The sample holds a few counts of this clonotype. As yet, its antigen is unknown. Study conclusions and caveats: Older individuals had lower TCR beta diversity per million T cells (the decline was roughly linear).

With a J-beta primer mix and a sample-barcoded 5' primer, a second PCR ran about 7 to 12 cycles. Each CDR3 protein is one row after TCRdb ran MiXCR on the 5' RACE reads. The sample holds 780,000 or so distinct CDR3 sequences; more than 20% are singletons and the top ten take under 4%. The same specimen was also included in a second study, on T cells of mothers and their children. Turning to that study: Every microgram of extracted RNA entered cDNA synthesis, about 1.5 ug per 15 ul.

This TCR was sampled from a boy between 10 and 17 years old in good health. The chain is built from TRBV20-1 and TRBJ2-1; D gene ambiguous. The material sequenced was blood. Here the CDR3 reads CSASWHSYNEQFF. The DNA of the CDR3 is TGCAGTGCGAGTTGGCACTCCTACAATGAGCAGTTCTTC.